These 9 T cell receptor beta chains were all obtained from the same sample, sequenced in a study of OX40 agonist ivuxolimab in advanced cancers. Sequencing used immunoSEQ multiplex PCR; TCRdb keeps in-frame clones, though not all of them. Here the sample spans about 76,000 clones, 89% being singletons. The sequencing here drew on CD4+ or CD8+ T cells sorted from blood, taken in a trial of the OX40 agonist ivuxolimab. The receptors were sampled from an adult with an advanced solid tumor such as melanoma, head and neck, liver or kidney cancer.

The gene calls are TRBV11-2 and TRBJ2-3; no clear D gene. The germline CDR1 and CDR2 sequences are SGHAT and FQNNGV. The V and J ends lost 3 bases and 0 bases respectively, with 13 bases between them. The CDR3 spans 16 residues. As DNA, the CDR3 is TGTGCCAGCAGCTTTTTGGTGGCCGTTAGCACAGATACGCAGTATTTT. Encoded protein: CASSFLVAVSTDTQYF.

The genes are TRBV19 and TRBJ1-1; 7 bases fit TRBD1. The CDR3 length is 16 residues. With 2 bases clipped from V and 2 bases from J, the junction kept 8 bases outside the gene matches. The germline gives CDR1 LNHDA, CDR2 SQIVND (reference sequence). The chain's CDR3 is CASSIRGQPINTEAFF. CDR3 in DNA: TGTGCCAGTAGTATAAGGGGACAGCCGATTAACACTGAAGCTTTCTTT.

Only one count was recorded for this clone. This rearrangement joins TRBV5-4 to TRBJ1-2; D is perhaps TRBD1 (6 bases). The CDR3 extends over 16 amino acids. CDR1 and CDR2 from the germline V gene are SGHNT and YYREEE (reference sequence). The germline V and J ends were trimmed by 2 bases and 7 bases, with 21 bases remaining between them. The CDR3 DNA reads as TGTGCCAGCAGCTTAGACAGGCAGGGGCGGGACGGTGGCTACACCTTC. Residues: CASSLDRQGRDGGYTF. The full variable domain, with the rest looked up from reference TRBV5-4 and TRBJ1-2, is ETGVTQSPTHLIKTRGQQVTLRCSSQSGHNTVSWYQQALGQGPQFIFQYYREEENGRGNFPPRFSGLQFPNYSSELNVNALELDDSALYLCASSLDRQGRDGGYTFGSGTRLTVV.

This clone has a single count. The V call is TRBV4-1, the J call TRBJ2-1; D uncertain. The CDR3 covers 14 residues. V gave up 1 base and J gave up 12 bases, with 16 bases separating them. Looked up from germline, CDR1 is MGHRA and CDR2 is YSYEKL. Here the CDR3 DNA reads TGCGCCAGCAGCCAAGGTGAAACAGCAATCAGGCAGTTCTTC. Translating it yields CASSQGETAIRQFF.

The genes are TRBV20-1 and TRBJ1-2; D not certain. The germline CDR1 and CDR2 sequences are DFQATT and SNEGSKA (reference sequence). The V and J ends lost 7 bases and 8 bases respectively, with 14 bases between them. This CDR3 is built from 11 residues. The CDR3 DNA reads TGCAGTGTCAGCGAGGGTTTAGGCTACACCTTC. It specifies CSVSEGLGYTF.

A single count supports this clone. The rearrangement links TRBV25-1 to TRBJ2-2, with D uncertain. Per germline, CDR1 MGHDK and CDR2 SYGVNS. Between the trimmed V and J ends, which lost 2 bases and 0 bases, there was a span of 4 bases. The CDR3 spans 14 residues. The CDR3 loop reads CASSELPNTGELFF. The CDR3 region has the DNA TGTGCCAGCAGTGAACTGCCGAACACCGGGGAGCTGTTTTTT.

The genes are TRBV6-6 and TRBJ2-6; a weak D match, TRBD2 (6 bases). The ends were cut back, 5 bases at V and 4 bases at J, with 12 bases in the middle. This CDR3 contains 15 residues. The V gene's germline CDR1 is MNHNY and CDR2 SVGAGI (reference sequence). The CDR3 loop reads CASSRGEAGANVLTF. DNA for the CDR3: TGTGCCAGCAGTCGCGGGGAGGCCGGGGCCAACGTCCTGACTTTC.

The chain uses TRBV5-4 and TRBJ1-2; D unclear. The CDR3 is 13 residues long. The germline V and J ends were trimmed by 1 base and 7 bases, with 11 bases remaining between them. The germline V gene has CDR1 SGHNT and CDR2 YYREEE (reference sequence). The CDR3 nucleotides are TGTGCCAGCAGCTTGTCTAGGGATTCTGGCTACACCTTC. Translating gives CASSLSRDSGYTF.

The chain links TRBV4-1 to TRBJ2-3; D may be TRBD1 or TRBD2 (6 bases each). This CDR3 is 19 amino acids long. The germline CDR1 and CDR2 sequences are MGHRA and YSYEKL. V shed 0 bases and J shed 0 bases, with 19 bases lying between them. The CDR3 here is CASSQDTGRWTSSTDTQYF. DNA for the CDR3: TGCGCCAGCAGCCAAGATACAGGGAGGTGGACCTCTAGCACAGATACGCAGTATTTT.